The clone carrying this T cell receptor beta chain came up many times. Template material for amplifying TCR beta CDR3 regions consisted of RNA transcripts. The TCR CDR3 was amplified in a first-round RT-PCR using the HTBI primer set. Each CDR3 protein gets one entry after TCRdb re-called the multiplex PCR reads with MiXCR. Here the sample spans 600,000 or so distinct CDR3 sequences, more than 12% being singletons. The sample originates from a study of T cells in Graves' hyperthyroidism and ophthalmopathy. Sequencing input: blood. The TCR originated in a woman in her fifties or sixties with Graves' ophthalmopathy.

The CDR3 region has the DNA TGTGCCAGCAGCCAAACGATGGTCGGCACGCAGTATTTT. This sequence encodes CASSQTMVGTQYF. This sequence joins TRBV14 and TRBJ2-3; D not resolved. Germline loops: CDR1 SGHDN, CDR2 FVKESK. The CDR3 runs 13 residues. Trimming took off 2 bases at V and 9 bases at J, with 12 bases between the two ends.